This TCR beta chain is drawn from a study of T cell repertoires in cytomegalovirus infection. Whole-study context: In public TCR beta signatures, there were indications of both CMV infection and matching HLA type.

Via MiXCR, TCRdb re-called the reads, giving one row per CDR3 protein. The sample includes some 900,000 distinct CDR3 sequences, 30% to 35% of them seen just once. On this clonotype: The antigen is undetermined.

The receptor was isolated from a human donor in good health (CMV status not recorded). Some clones in this sample may be carry-over from other donors' samples. Specimen: cultured CD8+ T cells from PBMCs, collected from culture after CMV antigen stimulation.

The CDR3 is CASSDDSYSPNTGELFF. The DNA of the CDR3 is TGTGCCAGCAGCGATGACAGCTACTCCCCGAACACCGGGGAGCTGTTTTTT. V and J are TRBV3-1 and TRBJ2-2; D is perhaps TRBD1 (5 bases). Germline CDR1 reads LGHDT; CDR2 reads YNNKEL (reference sequence). V shed 5 bases and J shed 0 bases, with 16 bases lying between them. CDR3 length: 17 amino acids.